The 6 T cell receptor beta chains below all came from one sample that was sequenced in a study of regulatory T cells in long-lasting Graves disease. Investigators prepared the TCR beta libraries by applying iRepertoire HTBI primers and Arm-PCR of CDR3 regions. TCRdb called the multiplex PCR reads again in MiXCR, with one record for every CDR3 protein. The sample records under 300,000 distinct CDR3 sequences, just over 20% being singletons. This sample's time point: newly diagnosed GD, antithyroid drugs for less than 3 months. Researchers made the TCR library from RNA that was extracted from PBMCs. Sample: peripheral blood mononuclear cells (PBMCs), taken at new diagnosis, from a patient treated with antithyroid drugs. Receptors originate from a female donor with Graves disease.

This clonotype was seen at least ten times. J is TRBJ2-7 and V is TRBV6-5, with no clear D. CDR1 MNHEY and CDR2 SVGAGI come from the germline V gene. This CDR3 spans 13 amino acids. Trimming pared 3 bases from V and 5 bases from J, leaving 11 bases between. The CDR3 here is CASSYIGEDEQYF. The CDR3 DNA follows: TGTGCCAGCAGTTATATCGGTGAGGACGAGCAGTACTTC.

This clonotype was counted between two and nine times. The junction and the germline gene differ at one end; a read error may be behind it. The rearrangement joins TRBV9 to TRBJ2-1, with D possibly being TRBD2 (5 bases). The CDR3 contains 12 residues. Germline V gene data show CDR1 as SGDLS and CDR2 as YYNGEE. CDR3 amino acids: CASSFIGGERFF. The CDR3 DNA sequence: TGTGCCAGCAGCTTTATCGGAGGAGAGCGGTTCTTC. The full variable domain, completed using reference TRBV9 and TRBJ2-1, is DSGVTQTPKHLITATGQRVTLRCSPRSGDLSVYWYQQSLDQGLQFLIQYYNGEERAKGNILERFSAQQFPDLHSELNLSSLELGDSALYFCASSFIGGERFFGPGTRLTVL.

This clonotype was recorded once. The V gene is TRBV2, the J gene TRBJ2-3; 14 positions match TRBD2. The J call is doubtful: the DNA matches TRBJ2-1 better. CDR1 is SNHLY, CDR2 FYNNEI, per germline. This CDR3 region has 17 residues. CDR3: CASSETPGLAGVNEQFF. The CDR3 nucleotides read TGTGCCAGCAGTGAAACGCCGGGACTAGCGGGAGTCAATGAGCAGTTCTTC.

The J gene is TRBJ1-5, the V gene TRBV20-1; D uncertain. CDR1 and CDR2 (germline): DFQATT, SNEGSKA (reference sequence). The CDR3 spans 14 residues. Trimming left V 3 bases short and J 0 bases short, with 9 bases between. DNA for the CDR3: TGCAGTGCTAGCGAGGGTAATAGCAATCAGCCCCAGCATTTT. Residues: CSASEGNSNQPQHF.

The chain combines TRBV12-3 or TRBV12-4 with TRBJ2-3; a possible D gene is TRBD1 (6 bases). Trimming left V 6 bases short and J 3 bases short, with 13 bases between. The CDR3 has 14 residues. The CDR3 spells CASSVGARTDTQYF. The CDR3, as DNA: TGTGCCAGCAGCGTGGGGGCGAGGACAGATACGCAGTATTTT.

This rearrangement joins TRBV18 to TRBJ2-3, with D possibly called TRBD1 or TRBD2 (5 bases each). Trimming pared 11 bases from V and 6 bases from J, leaving 15 bases between. Per germline, CDR1 KGHSH and CDR2 LQKENI. The CDR3 length is 12 residues. For the CDR3, the DNA is TGTGCCTCCCGGGGAGCAGGGGATACGCAGTATTTT. Protein: CASRGAGDTQYF.